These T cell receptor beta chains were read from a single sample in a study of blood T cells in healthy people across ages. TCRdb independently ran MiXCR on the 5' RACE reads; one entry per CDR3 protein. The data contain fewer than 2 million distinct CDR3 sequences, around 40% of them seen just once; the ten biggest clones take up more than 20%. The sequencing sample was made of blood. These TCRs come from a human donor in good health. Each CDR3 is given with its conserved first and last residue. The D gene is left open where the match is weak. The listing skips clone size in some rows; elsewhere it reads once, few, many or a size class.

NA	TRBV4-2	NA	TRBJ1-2	CASSQVRTMGSYTF	TGTGCCAGCAGCCAAGTTAGAACTATGGGTAGCTACACCTTC
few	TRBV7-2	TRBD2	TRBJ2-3	CASSFGLAGSDTQYF	TGTGCCAGCAGCTTCGGACTAGCGGGGTCAGATACGCAGTATTTT
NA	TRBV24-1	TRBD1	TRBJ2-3	CATSENRGSTDTQYF	TGTGCCACCAGTGAGAACAGGGGGAGCACAGATACGCAGTATTTT
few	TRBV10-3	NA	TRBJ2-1	CAISESLGGAGNEQFF	TGTGCCATCAGTGAGTCGTTGGGGGGGGCCGGGAATGAGCAGTTCTTC
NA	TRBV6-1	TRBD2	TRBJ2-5	CASARQRRTSGSQETQYF	TGTGCCAGCGCTCGACAGCGACGGACTAGCGGGAGCCAAGAGACCCAGTACTTC
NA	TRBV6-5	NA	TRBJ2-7	CVSRPSGPKGKGQYF	TGTGTCAGCAGACCCTCCGGCCCCAAGGGTAAAGGGCAGTACTTC
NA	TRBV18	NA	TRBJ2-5	CASSPPLDRETQYF	TGTGCCAGCTCACCGCCACTAGACCGGGAGACCCAGTACTTC
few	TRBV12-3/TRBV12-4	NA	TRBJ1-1	CASSPSGRTVEAFF	TGTGCCAGCAGCCCCTCTGGACGGACAGTTGAAGCTTTCTTT
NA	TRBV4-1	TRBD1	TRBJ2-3	CASSQARGTADTQYF	TGCGCCAGCAGCCAAGCCAGGGGGACGGCAGATACGCAGTATTTT
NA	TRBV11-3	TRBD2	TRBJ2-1	CASSLGRGGLNWNEQFF	TGTGCCAGCAGCTTGGGTCGGGGGGGCCTGAATTGGAATGAGCAGTTCTTC
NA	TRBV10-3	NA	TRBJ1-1	CAIRGDMNTEAFF	TGTGCCATCAGGGGGGACATGAACACTGAAGCTTTCTTT
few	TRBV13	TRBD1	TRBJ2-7	CASSSRQGVAYEQYF	TGTGCCAGCAGCTCAAGACAGGGGGTTGCCTACGAGCAGTACTTC
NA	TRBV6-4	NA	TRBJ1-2	CASSDSSRSEGGYTF	TGTGCCAGCAGTGACTCGAGCAGGAGCGAGGGTGGCTACACCTTC
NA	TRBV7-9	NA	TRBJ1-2	CASSFAGSNYGYTF	TGTGCCAGCAGCTTCGCGGGTTCTAACTATGGCTACACCTTC
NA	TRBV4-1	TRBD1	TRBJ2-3	CASSPSAGTGDGTQYF	TGCGCCAGCAGCCCAAGCGCCGGGACAGGGGATGGTACGCAGTATTTT
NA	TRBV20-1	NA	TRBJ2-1	CSARDRTEQTYNEQFF	TGCAGTGCTAGAGATCGAACAGAACAAACCTACAATGAGCAGTTCTTC
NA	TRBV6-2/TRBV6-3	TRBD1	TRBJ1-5	CAGQAESQPQHF	TGTGCCGGACAGGCCGAGTCCCAGCCCCAGCATTTT
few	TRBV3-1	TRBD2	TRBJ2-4	CASSQVGGSGGAKNIQYF	TGTGCCAGCAGCCAAGTTGGGGGAAGCGGGGGGGCCAAAAACATTCAGTACTTC
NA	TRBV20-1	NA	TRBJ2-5	CSAAHSGTTGTQYF	TGCAGTGCCGCCCACTCAGGGACCACGGGGACCCAGTACTTC
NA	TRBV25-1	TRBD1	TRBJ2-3	CASSESGQGKYF	TGTGCCAGCAGTGAATCGGGACAGGGAAAGTATTTT
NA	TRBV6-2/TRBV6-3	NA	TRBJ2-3	CASSYQPRDTQYF	TGTGCCAGCAGTTATCAGCCGAGGGATACGCAGTATTTT
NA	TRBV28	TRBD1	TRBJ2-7	CASSLVGGTGGSYEQYF	TGTGCCAGCTCCTTAGTCGGGGGGACAGGGGGCTCCTACGAGCAGTACTTC
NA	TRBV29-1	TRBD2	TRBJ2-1	CSVEGLPTARGGNEQFF	TGCAGCGTTGAAGGCCTTCCGACAGCCCGGGGGGGGAATGAGCAGTTCTTC
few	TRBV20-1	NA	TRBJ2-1	CSARSLAEYNEQFF	TGCAGTGCTAGGTCATTAGCGGAATACAATGAGCAGTTCTTC
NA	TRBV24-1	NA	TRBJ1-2	CATSENREGYTF	TGTGCCACCAGTGAAAACAGGGAAGGCTACACCTTC
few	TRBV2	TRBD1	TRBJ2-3	CARSETGADTQYF	TGTGCCCGCAGTGAAACAGGGGCAGATACGCAGTATTTT
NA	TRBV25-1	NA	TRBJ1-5	CASSEILSNQPQHF	TGTGCCAGCAGTGAGATCCTGAGCAATCAGCCCCAGCATTTT
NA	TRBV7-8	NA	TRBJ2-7	CASSPDRQYEQYF	TGTGCCAGCAGCCCGGACAGACAATACGAGCAGTACTTC
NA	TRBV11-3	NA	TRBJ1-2	CASSLDRSGAGYTF	TGTGCCAGCAGCTTAGATCGGTCGGGAGCTGGCTACACCTTC
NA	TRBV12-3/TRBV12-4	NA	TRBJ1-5	CASSSGQWRPQHF	TGTGCCAGCAGTTCGGGCCAGTGGCGGCCCCAGCATTTT
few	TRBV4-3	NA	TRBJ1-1	CASRHRDTEAFF	TGCGCCAGCAGACACAGGGACACTGAAGCTTTCTTT
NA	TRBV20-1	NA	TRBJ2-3	CSAREATGLSTDTQYF	TGCAGTGCTAGAGAGGCCACAGGGCTTAGCACAGATACGCAGTATTTT
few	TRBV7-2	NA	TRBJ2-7	CASSLNGGGEQYF	TGTGCCAGCAGCTTAAACGGGGGAGGCGAGCAGTACTTC
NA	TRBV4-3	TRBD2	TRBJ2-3	CASSQAHSGGQLSTDTQYF	TGCGCCAGCAGCCAAGCCCACAGCGGGGGCCAACTCAGCACAGATACGCAGTATTTT
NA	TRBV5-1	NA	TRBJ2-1	CASSSIPPDSYNEQFF	TGCGCCAGCAGCTCCATTCCGCCTGACTCCTACAATGAGCAGTTCTTC
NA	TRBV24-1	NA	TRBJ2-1	CATSDLGVPAGYNEQFF	TGTGCCACCAGTGATTTGGGTGTCCCCGCCGGCTACAATGAGCAGTTCTTC
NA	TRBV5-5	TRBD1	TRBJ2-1	CASSLNRDRVFSEQFF	TGTGCCAGCAGCCTCAACCGGGACAGGGTTTTTAGTGAGCAGTTCTTC
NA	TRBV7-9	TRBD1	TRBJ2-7	CASSLTGVGLEQYF	TGTGCCAGCAGCCTAACAGGGGTGGGGCTCGAGCAGTACTTC
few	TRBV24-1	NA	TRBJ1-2	CATSAGRAEANYGYTF	TGTGCCACCAGTGCTGGCAGGGCGGAGGCTAACTATGGCTACACCTTC
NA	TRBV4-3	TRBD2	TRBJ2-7	CASSHSGPGTRDCDEQYF	TGCGCCAGCAGCCATTCAGGACCCGGGACTAGGGATTGCGACGAGCAGTACTTC
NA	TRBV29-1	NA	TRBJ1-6	CSVADTEGSPLHF	TGCAGCGTTGCCGACACGGAAGGTTCACCCCTCCACTTT
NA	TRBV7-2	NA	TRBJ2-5	CASSLNRALQETQYF	TGTGCCAGCAGCTTAAACAGGGCACTTCAAGAGACCCAGTACTTC
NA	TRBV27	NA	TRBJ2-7	CASRQQETPYEQYF	TGTGCCAGCAGGCAACAGGAGACCCCCTACGAGCAGTACTTC
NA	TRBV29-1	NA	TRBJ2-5	CSVGTGSETQYF	TGCAGCGTGGGTACAGGGTCGGAGACCCAGTACTTC
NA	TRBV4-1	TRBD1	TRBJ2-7	CASSHDGQGGDEQYF	TGCGCCAGCAGCCATGACGGACAGGGGGGAGACGAGCAGTACTTC
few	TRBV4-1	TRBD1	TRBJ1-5	CASSLTGIGQPQHF	TGCGCCAGCAGCCTGACAGGGATAGGTCAGCCCCAGCATTTT
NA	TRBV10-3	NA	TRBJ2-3	CAISEASRGRTDTQYF	TGTGCCATCAGTGAGGCTTCACGGGGGAGAACAGATACGCAGTATTTT
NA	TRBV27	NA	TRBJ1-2	CASSLSLRGRGRSNYGYTF	TGTGCCAGCAGTTTATCCCTTCGGGGACGGGGGAGATCTAACTATGGCTACACCTTC